What follows are 8 T cell receptor beta chains derived from one specimen sequenced in a study of cytomegalovirus exposure and HLA in healthy donors. PCR primers comprised 60 Vbeta and 13 Jbeta primers. Sequencing was performed with immunoSEQ multiplex PCR; in TCRdb, only in-frame clones are kept and a portion is missing. The sample lists 150,000 to 200,000 clones; around four fifths were seen once. Material: PBMCs. These TCRs come from a man aged 35 to 55 in good health and CMV-seropositive.

The chain joins TRBV30 to TRBJ2-7; TRBD1 agrees at 10 bases. The germline V gene encodes CDR1 GTSNPN and CDR2 SVGIG (reference sequence). This CDR3 spans 15 amino acids. V shed 3 bases, J shed 3 bases, and the junction held 8 bases outside the gene matches. The CDR3: CAWSLGQGGNYEQYF. The CDR3, as DNA: TGTGCCTGGAGCCTAGGACAGGGGGGAAACTACGAGCAGTACTTC.

J is TRBJ1-5 and V is TRBV11-2; D might be TRBD1 (6 bases). V gave up 5 bases and J gave up 6 bases, with 17 bases separating them. The CDR3 extends over 15 amino acids. CDR1 and CDR2 from the germline V gene are SGHAT and FQNNGV. CDR3 residues: CASSRRGALGQPQHF. CDR3 sequence (DNA): TGTGCCAGCAGCCGGCGGGGGGCTTTGGGTCAGCCCCAGCATTTT.

The DNA of the CDR3 is TGCGCCAGCAGCTTCGAGTTCCAGAACACTGAAGCTTTCTTT. Protein product: CASSFEFQNTEAFF. The chain is built from TRBV5-1 and TRBJ1-1; D uncertain. V was pared by 2 bases and J by 1 base, with 9 bases between. This CDR3 comprises 14 residues. CDR1 SGHRS and CDR2 YFSETQ come from the germline V gene.

The chain has TRBV9 and TRBJ2-2; weak D call: TRBD2 (5 bases). Germline lookup yields CDR1 SGDLS and CDR2 YYNGEE. V was trimmed by 3 bases and J by 5 bases, leaving 20 bases between them. The CDR3 consists of 17 residues. The CDR3 loop reads CASSDTSIGVRTGELFF. The CDR3 bases are TGTGCCAGCAGCGACACCTCGATCGGGGTCCGGACCGGGGAGCTGTTTTTT.

The chain's CDR3 is CASSLDSTGKQYF. Written as DNA, the CDR3 is TGTGCCAGCAGCTTAGATAGCACCGGCAAGCAGTACTTC. The chain combines TRBV11-3 with TRBJ2-5; D ambiguous. The CDR3 consists of 13 residues. Trimming removed 0 bases at V and 11 bases at J, with 13 bases between. Germline V CDR1 and CDR2: SGHNT, YENEEA.

This clone was seen a handful of times. CDR3 residues: CATSRDRQGLGNYGYTF. The DNA of the CDR3 is TGTGCCACCAGCAGAGATCGGCAGGGATTGGGCAACTATGGCTACACCTTC. The chain joins TRBV15 to TRBJ1-2; weak D call: TRBD1 (5 bases). Germline CDR1 is LNHNV and CDR2 is YYDKDF (reference sequence). V was pared by 0 bases and J by 2 bases, with 16 bases between. The CDR3 runs 17 residues.

V gene TRBV19 combines with J gene TRBJ1-1; 8 nucleotides line up with TRBD1. The length of the CDR3 is 14 residues. V shed 4 bases and J 6 bases; nucleotides not matched to a gene: 7. The germline CDR1 and CDR2 sequences are LNHDA and SQIVND (reference sequence). The CDR3 sequence: CASSTQGASAEAFF. The CDR3 DNA follows: TGTGCCAGTAGTACCCAGGGGGCCTCCGCTGAAGCTTTCTTT.

This chain links TRBV28 with TRBJ1-5; 10 positions match TRBD1. Germline CDR1 and CDR2: MDHEN and SYDVKM. This CDR3 comprises 16 residues. Trimming cost V 5 bases and J 6 bases; bases outside gene matches: 10. The CDR3 protein is CASSTPTGGSSQPQHF. CDR3 in DNA: TGTGCCAGCAGTACCCCGACAGGGGGCTCGAGTCAGCCCCAGCATTTT.